The 22 T cell receptor beta chains below come from one sample, sequenced in a study of beta chain features in type 1 diabetes. The authors reverse transcribed all of the isolated RNA, so sequencing captured expressed TCRB transcripts. This table comes from immunoSEQ multiplex PCR, and its TCRdb copy is limited to in-frame clones, with some not included. Of 130,000 to 150,000 clones listed, around 7% are singletons. Sequencing was carried out using central memory CD4+ T cells from blood. The receptors come from a woman aged 25 to 39 in good health.

This clone has a handful of counts. This chain joins TRBV30 and TRBJ2-1; 8 bases are shared with TRBD2. Germline-derived CDR1 and CDR2 are GTSNPN and SVGIG (reference sequence). J lost 3 bases, V lost 2 bases, and 6 bases had no gene match. This CDR3 contains 15 residues. The CDR3 region has the DNA TGTGCCTGGAGTAAAGAGCGGGAGAGCTACAATGAGCAGTTCTTC. Protein: CAWSKERESYNEQFF.

This clone was picked up many times. The V gene is TRBV30, the J gene TRBJ2-2; D perhaps matches TRBD1 (6 bases). The CDR3 has 11 residues. Per germline, CDR1 GTSNPN and CDR2 SVGIG (reference sequence). V lost 8 bases, J lost 7 bases, and 11 bases lay in between. CDR3 sequence reads: CARQVYGELFF. Here the CDR3 DNA reads TGTGCCCGACAGGTTTACGGGGAGCTGTTTTTT.

This clone turned up a few times. J is TRBJ2-5 and V is TRBV30, with 9 bases that match TRBD2. Germline CDR1 reads GTSNPN; CDR2 reads SVGIG (reference sequence). The ends lost 3 bases at V and 6 bases at J; junction bases unmatched: 11. The CDR3 sequence is 15 residues long. The CDR3 spells CAWRSYGSGSQTQYF. In DNA form, the CDR3 reads TGTGCCTGGAGATCTTACGGTAGCGGGAGCCAGACCCAGTACTTC. The entire variable domain, with the rest obtained from reference TRBV30 and TRBJ2-5, is as follows: SQTIHQWPATLVQPVGSPLSLECTVEGTSNPNLYWYRQAAGRGLQLLFYSVGIGQISSEVPQNLSASRPQDRQFILSSKKLLLSDSGFYLCAWRSYGSGSQTQYFGPGTRLLVL.

This sequence joins TRBV7-2 and TRBJ2-5; D gene unclear. Germline CDR1 reads SGHTA; CDR2 reads FQGNSA. This CDR3 comprises 14 residues. V was shortened by 0 bases and J by 5 bases, with 10 bases between the two germline ends. CDR3 residues: CASSLARQWETQYF. Written as DNA, the CDR3 is TGTGCCAGCAGCTTAGCGCGGCAGTGGGAGACCCAGTACTTC.

The chain employs TRBV19 and TRBJ2-7, with 7 positions matching TRBD1. The CDR3 is 16 residues long. J was trimmed by 4 bases and V by 4 bases; bases with no gene match: 13. Germline V gives CDR1 LNHDA, CDR2 SQIVND (reference sequence). The CDR3 loop reads CASSTNPGQRTYEQYF. CDR3 DNA sequence: TGTGCCAGTAGTACAAATCCGGGACAGAGAACTTACGAGCAGTACTTC.

The chain uses TRBV7-2 and TRBJ2-7; 9 bases are a match to TRBD2. V shed 3 bases, J shed 7 bases, and the junction held 7 bases outside the gene matches. CDR3 size: 14 residues. CDR1 is SGHTA, CDR2 FQGNSA, per germline. CDR3 nucleotide sequence: TGTGCCAGCAGCTTTTGGCGGGAGGGCGGGGAGCAGTACTTC. It encodes CASSFWREGGEQYF.

This clone has only a few counts. The chain links TRBV7-9 to TRBJ2-3; TRBD2 aligns across 8 bases. This CDR3 is 14 amino acids long. V shed 5 bases and J 8 bases; nucleotides not matched to a gene: 9. CDR1 and CDR2 from the germline V gene are SEHNR and FQNEAQ (reference sequence). CDR3 bases: TGTGCCAGCAGCACAGCGGGAGCTCGCGCTACGCAGTATTTT. This gives the protein CASSTAGARATQYF.

The rearrangement joins TRBV6-1 to TRBJ1-5; 8 nucleotides align to TRBD1. CDR1 is MNHNS and CDR2 is SASEGT in the germline V gene. The CDR3 is made up of 13 amino acids. Unmatched junction bases numbered 5, after V lost 7 bases and J lost 6 bases. This CDR3 reads CASKDQGAQPQHF. CDR3 sequence (DNA): TGTGCCAGCAAGGATCAGGGGGCTCAGCCCCAGCATTTT.

The chain is built from TRBV5-8 and TRBJ2-5, with a tentative D call TRBD2 (6 bases). Germline V gene lookup returns CDR1 SGHTS and CDR2 YDEGEE. The CDR3 spans 14 residues. The ends were cut back, 4 bases at V and 2 bases at J, with 12 bases in the middle. The CDR3 bases are TGTGCCAGCAGCCCGACGGGGGTACAAGAGACCCAGTACTTC. Encoded protein: CASSPTGVQETQYF. The full variable domain, its missing parts supplied by reference TRBV5-8 and TRBJ2-5, is EAGVTQSPTHLIKTRGQQATLRCSPISGHTSVYWYQQALGLGLQFLLWYDEGEERNRGNFPPRFSGRQFPNYSSELNVNALELEDSALYLCASSPTGVQETQYFGPGTRLLVL.

V usage is TRBV4-3 and J usage is TRBJ2-5, with 10 bases fitting TRBD2. The CDR3 contains 16 residues. Germline CDR1 and CDR2: LGHNA and YSLEER. The V segment lost 1 base and the J segment 5 bases; nucleotides outside the gene matches: 7. CDR3 nucleotide sequence: TGCGCCAGCAGCCAAGGGTCTAGCGGGAGTTGGGAGACCCAGTACTTC. This gives the protein CASSQGSSGSWETQYF.

At least ten counts were recorded for this clone. This chain links TRBV29-1 with TRBJ2-7, with a tentative D call TRBD1 (5 bases). This CDR3 spans 14 amino acids. The germline CDR1 and CDR2 sequences are SQVTM and ANQGSEA. Between the trimmed V and J ends, which lost 5 bases and 2 bases, there was a span of 16 bases. The CDR3 reads CSVSATVVTYEQYF. The CDR3 coding sequence is TGCAGCGTTTCAGCGACAGTAGTGACCTACGAGCAGTACTTC.

This clone appeared a few times. The CDR3 loop is CASSAGQGSHEQYF. The CDR3 bases are TGTGCCAGCAGTGCAGGACAGGGGAGCCACGAGCAGTACTTC. V usage is TRBV2 and J usage is TRBJ2-7; 9 nucleotides align to TRBD1. V shed 4 bases and J 5 bases; nucleotides not matched to a gene: 6. Looked up from germline, CDR1 is SNHLY and CDR2 is FYNNEI. The CDR3 sequence is 14 residues long. Drawing the rest from reference TRBV2 and TRBJ2-7, the complete variable domain is EPEVTQTPSHQVTQMGQEVILRCVPISNHLYFYWYRQILGQKVEFLVSFYNNEISEKSEIFDDQFSVERPDGSNFTLKIRSTKLEDSAMYFCASSAGQGSHEQYFGPGTRLTVT.

This clone was counted only a few times. The chain recombines TRBV7-9 with TRBJ2-3, with TRBD2 matching over 8 bases. The CDR3 has 14 amino acids. The V gene's germline CDR1 is SEHNR and CDR2 FQNEAQ (reference sequence). Trimming took 5 bases from V and 6 from J; bases not matched to a gene: 7. The CDR3 nucleotides are TGTGCCAGCAGCGAAGCTAAGCGGGGGGATACGCAGTATTTT. Protein sequence: CASSEAKRGDTQYF.

The rearrangement joins TRBV28 to TRBJ2-7; TRBD2 aligns across 13 bases. In germline, CDR1 is MDHEN, CDR2 SYDVKM. CDR3 length: 15 amino acids. Trimming at V came to 6 bases and at J to 6 bases, leaving 8 bases not matched to a gene. For the CDR3, the DNA is TGTGCCAGCAGCCGCGCCGGACTAGCGGGAGCCGAGCAGTACTTC. This codes for CASSRAGLAGAEQYF.

The rearrangement links TRBV6-5 to TRBJ2-1; TRBD2 matches 7 bases. CDR3 length equals 14 residues. Germline V lookup: CDR1 MNHEY, CDR2 SVGAGI. With V trimmed by 0 bases and J by 4 bases, 0 bases remained unmatched. The DNA for the CDR3 is TGTGCCAGCAGTTACTCTAGCGGGTACAATGAGCAGTTCTTC. Amino acids: CASSYSSGYNEQFF.

The chain couples TRBV30 to TRBJ1-3; D remains ambiguous. The V gene's germline CDR1 is GTSNPN and CDR2 SVGIG (reference sequence). This CDR3 region has 13 residues. V was cut by 8 bases and J by 2 bases, with 13 bases left in between. CDR3 bases: TGTGCCCAACTGGCAGCGGCTGGAAACACCATATATTTT. Its protein is CAQLAAAGNTIYF.

This clone was counted only a few times. This chain connects TRBV28 to TRBJ2-3, with D maybe TRBD2 (7 bases). Trimming removed 6 bases from V and 2 bases from J, with 15 bases in between. CDR3 size: 15 residues. Germline CDR1 and CDR2: MDHEN and SYDVKM. In DNA form, the CDR3 reads TGTGCCAGCAGGGGAGTTCGGGGGGCCACAGATACGCAGTATTTT. It is translated as CASRGVRGATDTQYF.

The chain joins TRBV11-2 to TRBJ2-7; D possibly corresponds to TRBD1 (6 bases). The CDR3 has 16 residues. V was clipped by 5 bases and J by 3 bases, with 20 bases between them. CDR1 and CDR2 from the germline V gene are SGHAT and FQNNGV. The CDR3 loop is CASSRFSGTTGYEQYF. In DNA form, the CDR3 reads TGTGCCAGCAGCCGATTTTCCGGGACAACTGGCTACGAGCAGTACTTC.

The table lists this clone with a few counts. This chain links TRBV19 with TRBJ1-2; a possible D gene is TRBD1 (5 bases). The CDR3 is 16 amino acids. Germline V gene lookup returns CDR1 LNHDA and CDR2 SQIVND (reference sequence). With 5 bases removed from V and 0 bases from J, the gap between germline ends came to 16 bases. The CDR3 DNA reads as TGTGCCAGTAGTTCTCCGGGACTCAATCCTAACTATGGCTACACCTTC. Protein: CASSSPGLNPNYGYTF.

This clone was seen repeatedly, ten times or more. The chain uses TRBV29-1 and TRBJ2-1; 14 nucleotides align to TRBD2. The CDR3 totals 15 residues. Germline V gene sequence: CDR1 SQVTM, CDR2 ANQGSEA. J lost 2 bases, V lost 5 bases, and 2 bases had no gene match. As DNA, the CDR3 is TGCAGCGTTCCGGGACTAGCGGGGGCCTACAATGAGCAGTTCTTC. Amino acid sequence: CSVPGLAGAYNEQFF.

This clone has only a few counts. The chain recombines TRBV7-2 with TRBJ2-3; TRBD1 aligns across 8 bases. The CDR3 runs to 14 residues. The V segment lost 5 bases and the J segment 4 bases; nucleotides outside the gene matches: 5. Germline values: CDR1 SGHTA, CDR2 FQGNSA. As DNA, the CDR3 is TGTGCCAGCAGCGCGGACAGGGCCCCAGATACGCAGTATTTT. This codes for CASSADRAPDTQYF.

The CDR3 DNA reads as TGTGCCAGCAGTGCCTTGGACAACCCGAGAGGCTACACCTTC. It yields the protein CASSALDNPRGYTF. The chain carries TRBV6-5 and TRBJ1-2; perhaps TRBD1 as D (5 bases). The CDR3 contains 14 residues. CDR1 and CDR2 from the germline V gene are MNHEY and SVGAGI. V lost 5 bases to trimming and J lost 8 bases, with 18 bases between them.